One sample yielded the 19 T cell receptor beta chains listed below, sequenced in a study of control samples from healthy donors and cancer patients. Using immunoSEQ multiplex PCR, the repertoire was profiled, and TCRdb retains in-frame clones only, with some absent. The table includes over 150,000 clones, nearly 96% detected once. The specimen sequenced was blood. The receptors come from a woman aged 25 to 39 in good health.

The chain has TRBV5-1 and TRBJ2-5, with D possibly being TRBD1 (5 bases). The CDR3 is 18 amino acids. CDR1 and CDR2 (germline): SGHRS, YFSETQ. Trimming removed 2 bases from V and 4 bases from J, with 24 bases in between. The CDR3 sequence is CASSLTPPRALTGETQYF. The CDR3 DNA reads TGCGCCAGCAGCTTAACACCACCCAGGGCTTTGACTGGAGAGACCCAGTACTTC.

This chain connects TRBV5-4 to TRBJ2-7; the D gene is possibly TRBD1 (5 bases). Trimming took off 5 bases at V and 3 bases at J, with 15 bases between the two ends. This CDR3 comprises 14 residues. CDR1 and CDR2 (germline): SGHNT, YYREEE (reference sequence). In DNA form, the CDR3 reads TGTGCCAGCAGTTCTTCAGACAGCATCTACGAGCAGTACTTC. It codes for CASSSSDSIYEQYF.

V is TRBV30 and J is TRBJ2-3; 7 nucleotides line up with TRBD2. This CDR3 contains 16 residues. Germline values: CDR1 GTSNPN, CDR2 SVGIG (reference sequence). The junction had 14 bases not matched to a gene; V was cut back by 4 bases and J by 4 bases. CDR3 loop: CAWISTRGGPADTQYF. The CDR3 DNA reads TGTGCCTGGATCTCAACGAGGGGAGGGCCCGCAGATACGCAGTATTTT.

The V gene is TRBV29-1, the J gene TRBJ2-7; D is possibly TRBD1 (6 bases). The CDR3 extends over 13 amino acids. Per germline, CDR1 SQVTM and CDR2 ANQGSEA. The V gene lost 1 base and the J gene lost 1 base, with 8 bases spanning the gap. CDR3 DNA: TGCAGCGTTGAAGTTACAGGGTCCTACGAGCAGTACTTC. Translating it yields CSVEVTGSYEQYF.

The V call is TRBV20-1, the J call TRBJ2-1; D is uncertain. Per germline, CDR1 DFQATT and CDR2 SNEGSKA (reference sequence). V lost 6 bases and J 5 bases, leaving 8 bases between the germline ends. The CDR3 runs to 11 residues. CDR3 loop: CSAPGNNEQFF. The CDR3, as DNA: TGCAGTGCCCCAGGAAACAATGAGCAGTTCTTC.

The chain has TRBV27 and TRBJ2-4, with D hard to call. Germline V gene sequence: CDR1 MNHEY, CDR2 SMNVEV (reference sequence). V was trimmed by 3 bases and J by 7 bases, leaving 16 bases between them. The CDR3 runs 15 residues. The CDR3 DNA follows: TGTGCCAGCAGTTTCTCTGGTACACCTCCCAACATTCAGTACTTC. Its protein product is CASSFSGTPPNIQYF.

The CDR3 nucleotides read TGCGCCAGCAACGATGGGGACAGATTTGACTATGGCTACACCTTC. Protein: CASNDGDRFDYGYTF. This chain uses TRBV5-1 with TRBJ1-2, with TRBD1 identical over 7 bases. Germline V gene data show CDR1 as SGHRS and CDR2 as YFSETQ. With V trimmed by 6 bases and J by 3 bases, 11 bases remained unmatched. The length of the CDR3 is 15 residues.

The chain is built from TRBV6-5 and TRBJ1-2, with D hard to call. The CDR3 has 15 residues. Germline-derived CDR1 and CDR2 are MNHEY and SVGAGI. V was trimmed by 0 bases and J by 5 bases, leaving 13 bases between them. In DNA, the CDR3 is TGTGCCAGCAGTTACTCCCCGACGCAGCAATATGGCTACACCTTC. Translation gives CASSYSPTQQYGYTF.

The chain combines TRBV5-5 with TRBJ1-5, with a possible D match to TRBD1 (5 bases). The CDR3 sequence is 15 residues long. In germline, CDR1 is SGHKS, CDR2 YYEKEE (reference sequence). Trimming left V 4 bases short and J 1 base short, with 12 bases between. CDR3 nucleotides: TGTGCCAGCAGCGAGGGGCGTGGGAGCAATCAGCCCCAGCATTTT. Its protein product is CASSEGRGSNQPQHF.

This sequence joins TRBV21-1 and TRBJ2-7; the table's D gene call, TRBD1, was not cross checked with the DNA. TRBV21-1 is a pseudogene locus. CDR3 length equals 16 residues. Here the CDR3 reads CASSNSPGHWSYEQYF. The CDR3, as DNA: TGTGCCAGCAGCAATAGTCCGGGACATTGGTCCTACGAGCAGTACTTC.

Comments on this clone: Relative to the germline gene, one junction end is altered; a read error may explain this. The rearrangement uses TRBV3-1 (or the pseudogene TRBV3-2) and TRBJ2-7; tentatively, D is TRBD2 (5 bases). Germline V CDR1 and CDR2: LGHDT, YNNKEL (reference sequence). The CDR3 has 13 residues. The CDR3 spells CARSQYEGYEQYF. The CDR3 DNA follows: TGTGCCAGGAGCCAATATGAGGGTTATGAGCAGTACTTC.

This chain uses TRBV20-1 with TRBJ2-1, with TRBD2 identical over 10 bases. CDR1 is DFQATT and CDR2 is SNEGSKA in the germline V gene (reference sequence). The V and J ends lost 3 bases and 8 bases, in that order; junction bases with no gene match: 7. The CDR3 extends over 14 amino acids. The CDR3: CSASSAGGSDEQFF. CDR3 nucleotides: TGCAGTGCTAGTTCAGCGGGGGGGAGCGATGAGCAGTTCTTC.

The chain couples TRBV14 to TRBJ2-7, with a weak D call TRBD1 (5 bases). V was shortened by 0 bases and J by 5 bases, with 11 bases between the two germline ends. The CDR3 is 14 amino acids. The germline gives CDR1 SGHDN, CDR2 FVKESK. The CDR3 region is CASSQDPGPDEQYF. The CDR3 DNA sequence: TGTGCCAGCAGCCAAGATCCAGGGCCCGACGAGCAGTACTTC.

In regard to this clone: Other nucleotide sequences in the sample specify the same CDR3. The genes are TRBV5-4 and TRBJ2-4; weak D call: TRBD2 (6 bases). V lost 4 bases to trimming and J lost 0 bases, with 11 bases between them. The CDR3 sequence is 15 residues long. Germline CDR1 is SGHNT and CDR2 is YYREEE (reference sequence). The CDR3 DNA sequence: TGTGCCAGCAGCCGATGGGGACTAGCCAAAAACATTCAGTACTTC. Its protein is CASSRWGLAKNIQYF.

The chain employs TRBV30 and TRBJ1-2, with TRBD1 matching 10 bases. Germline V gives CDR1 GTSNPN, CDR2 SVGIG (reference sequence). V lost 6 bases and J lost 4; bases outside the gene matches: 8. The CDR3 runs 14 residues. CDR3 in amino acids: CACTDRGALYGYTF. The CDR3 region has the DNA TGTGCCTGTACGGACAGGGGGGCCCTCTATGGCTACACCTTC.

The genes are TRBV11-1 and TRBJ2-3; D ambiguous. Trimming removed 5 bases from V and 1 base from J, with 13 bases in between. The length of the CDR3 is 15 residues. CDR1 is SGHAT and CDR2 is FQDESV in the germline V gene (reference sequence). CDR3 in amino acids: CASSPLRGGTDTQYF. The CDR3 DNA reads as TGTGCCAGCAGCCCCCTTCGTGGGGGCACAGATACGCAGTATTTT.

The chain carries TRBV18 and TRBJ1-4; D gene unclear. The CDR3 extends over 13 amino acids. The V and J ends lost 4 bases and 6 bases respectively, with 9 bases between them. Germline CDR1 reads KGHSH; CDR2 reads LQKENI. The CDR3 spells CASSLPGDEKLFF. CDR3 bases: TGTGCCAGCTCACTCCCTGGTGATGAAAAACTGTTTTTT.

The chain has TRBV29-1 and TRBJ2-5; TRBD2 is a possible D gene (5 bases). The length of the CDR3 is 15 residues. The V gene's germline CDR1 is SQVTM and CDR2 ANQGSEA. The V end was cut by 4 bases, the J end by 2 bases, with 17 bases between. In DNA form, the CDR3 reads TGCAGCGTTGGATTGGCTAGCAGAAGTCAAGAGACCCAGTACTTC. Protein product: CSVGLASRSQETQYF.

The V call is TRBV2, the J call TRBJ1-1, with D possibly being TRBD1 (6 bases). Germline V gives CDR1 SNHLY, CDR2 FYNNEI. This CDR3 comprises 13 residues. Trimming removed 6 bases at V and 5 bases at J, with 13 bases between. The CDR3 reads CASSSQGRTEAFF. The CDR3 nucleotides read TGTGCCAGCAGCTCACAGGGAAGGACTGAAGCTTTCTTT.